The text below deals with one T cell receptor beta chain. What it binds is unknown. Once obtained from cultured CD4+ T cells, the DNA was sequenced using the Oncomine TCR Beta short-read assay. TCRdb ran MiXCR on the PCR reads and lists one entry per CDR3 protein. The sample consists of approximately 7,000 distinct CDR3 sequences, just under 75% of them appearing once. Per the germline V gene, CDR1 is MNHNS and CDR2 is SASEGT. V dropped 4 bases and J dropped 4; count of bases not matched to a gene: 10. The CDR3 totals 17 residues. This entry belongs to a study of vaccination and CD4 T cells after COVID-19. Looking at the study overall: The authors exposed cells to overlapping spike peptides derived from SARS-CoV-2, HCoV-NL63, HCoV-OC43 and HCoV-229E. General study results and limits: From a median of roughly 20 to 40, SARS-CoV-2-reactive clonotypes increased, though not significantly.

This sample's treatment: roughly 11-day PBMC culture with coronavirus spike peptide pools or control peptides (ViraFEST assay). The sample comprised CD4+ T cells from blood, cultured in vitro. This chain joins TRBV6-1 and TRBJ2-2; 9 bases fit TRBD1. The receptor was derived from a human donor who had recovered from COVID-19. CDR3 region: CASSAQRRDRVTGELFF. The CDR3 DNA reads TGTGCCAGCAGTGCCCAACGGCGGGACAGGGTCACCGGGGAGCTGTTTTTT.